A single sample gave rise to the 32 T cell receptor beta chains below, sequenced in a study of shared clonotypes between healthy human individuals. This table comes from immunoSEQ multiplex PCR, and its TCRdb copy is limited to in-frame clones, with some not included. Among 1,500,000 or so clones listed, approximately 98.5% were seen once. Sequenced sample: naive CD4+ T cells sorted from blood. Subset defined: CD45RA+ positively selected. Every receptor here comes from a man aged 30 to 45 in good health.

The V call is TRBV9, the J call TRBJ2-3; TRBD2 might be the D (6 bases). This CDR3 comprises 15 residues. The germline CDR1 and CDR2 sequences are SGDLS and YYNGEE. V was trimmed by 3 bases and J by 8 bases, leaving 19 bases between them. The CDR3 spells CASSAPGLLFGTQYF. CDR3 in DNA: TGTGCCAGCAGCGCCCCGGGACTGCTCTTTGGTACGCAGTATTTT.

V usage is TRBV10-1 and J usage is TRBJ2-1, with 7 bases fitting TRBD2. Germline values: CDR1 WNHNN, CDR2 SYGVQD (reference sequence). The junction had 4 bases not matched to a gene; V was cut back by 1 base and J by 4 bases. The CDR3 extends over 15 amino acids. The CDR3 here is CASSEFGRLYNEQFF. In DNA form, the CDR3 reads TGCGCCAGCAGTGAGTTCGGGAGGCTTTACAATGAGCAGTTCTTC.

CDR3 loop: CASSEGTSGRAIRETQYF. Here the CDR3 DNA reads TGTGCCAGCTCCGAAGGGACTAGCGGGAGGGCCATTCGAGAGACCCAGTACTTC. The rearrangement joins TRBV18 to TRBJ2-5; 16 bases are shared with TRBD2. V gave up 6 bases and J gave up 4 bases; unmatched junction bases: 11. CDR3 length equals 18 residues. Germline loops: CDR1 KGHSH, CDR2 LQKENI. Together with reference TRBV18 and TRBJ2-5, the CDR3 gives the full variable domain: NAGVMQNPRHLVRRRGQEARLRCSPMKGHSHVYWYRQLPEEGLKFMVYLQKENIIDESGMPKERFSAEFPKEGPSILRIQQVVRGDSAAYFCASSEGTSGRAIRETQYFGPGTRLLVL.

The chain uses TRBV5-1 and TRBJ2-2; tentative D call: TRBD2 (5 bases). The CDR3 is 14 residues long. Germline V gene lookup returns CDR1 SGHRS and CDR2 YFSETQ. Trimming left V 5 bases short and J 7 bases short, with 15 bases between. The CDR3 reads CASSVGRNGGELFF. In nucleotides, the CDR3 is TGCGCCAGCAGTGTGGGGAGAAACGGCGGGGAGCTGTTTTTT.

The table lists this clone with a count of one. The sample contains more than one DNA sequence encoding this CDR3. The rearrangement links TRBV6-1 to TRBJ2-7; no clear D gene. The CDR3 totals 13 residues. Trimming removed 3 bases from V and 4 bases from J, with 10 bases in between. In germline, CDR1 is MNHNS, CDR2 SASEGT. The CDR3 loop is CASSERGVYEQYF. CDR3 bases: TGTGCCAGCAGTGAGAGAGGTGTTTACGAGCAGTACTTC.

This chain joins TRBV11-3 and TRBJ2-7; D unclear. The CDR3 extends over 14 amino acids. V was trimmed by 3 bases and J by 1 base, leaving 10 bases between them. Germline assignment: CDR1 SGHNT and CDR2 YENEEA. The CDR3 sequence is CASSLSSVSYEQYF. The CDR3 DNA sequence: TGTGCCAGCAGCTTGAGTTCGGTGTCCTACGAGCAGTACTTC.

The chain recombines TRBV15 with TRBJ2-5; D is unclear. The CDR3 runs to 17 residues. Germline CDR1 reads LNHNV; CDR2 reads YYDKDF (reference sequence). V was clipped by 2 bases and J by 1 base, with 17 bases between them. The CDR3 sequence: CATSRNLLTTVQETQYF. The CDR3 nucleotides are TGTGCCACCAGCAGAAACCTTCTCACGACCGTCCAAGAGACCCAGTACTTC.

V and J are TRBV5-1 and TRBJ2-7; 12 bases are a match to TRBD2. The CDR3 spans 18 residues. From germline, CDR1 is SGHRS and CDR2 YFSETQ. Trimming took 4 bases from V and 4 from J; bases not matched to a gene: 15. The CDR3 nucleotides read TGCGCCAGCAGCCTCCCGACTAGCGGGAGCCCTCAAGCTTACGAGCAGTACTTC. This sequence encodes CASSLPTSGSPQAYEQYF.

This CDR3 reads CASRRGRNSNQPQHF. Written as DNA, the CDR3 is TGTGCCAGCAGGAGGGGGAGAAATAGCAATCAGCCCCAGCATTTT. The V gene is TRBV2, the J gene TRBJ1-5, with D possibly being TRBD1 (6 bases). The length of the CDR3 is 15 residues. The ends were cut back, 6 bases at V and 0 bases at J, with 12 bases in the middle. Germline V gene data show CDR1 as SNHLY and CDR2 as FYNNEI.

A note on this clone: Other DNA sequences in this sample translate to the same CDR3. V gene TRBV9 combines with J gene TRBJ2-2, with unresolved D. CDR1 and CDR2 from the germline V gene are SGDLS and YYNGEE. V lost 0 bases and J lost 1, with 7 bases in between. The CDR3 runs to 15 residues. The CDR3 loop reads CASSVGGMNTGELFF. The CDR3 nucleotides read TGTGCCAGCAGCGTAGGGGGTATGAACACCGGGGAGCTGTTTTTT. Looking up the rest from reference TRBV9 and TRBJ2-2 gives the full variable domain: DSGVTQTPKHLITATGQRVTLRCSPRSGDLSVYWYQQSLDQGLQFLIQYYNGEERAKGNILERFSAQQFPDLHSELNLSSLELGDSALYFCASSVGGMNTGELFFGEGSRLTVL.

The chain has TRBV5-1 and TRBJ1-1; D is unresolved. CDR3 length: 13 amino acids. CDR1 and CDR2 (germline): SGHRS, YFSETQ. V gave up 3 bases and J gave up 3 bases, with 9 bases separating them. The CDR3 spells CASSSDPHTEAFF. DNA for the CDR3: TGCGCCAGCAGCTCGGACCCCCACACTGAAGCTTTCTTT.

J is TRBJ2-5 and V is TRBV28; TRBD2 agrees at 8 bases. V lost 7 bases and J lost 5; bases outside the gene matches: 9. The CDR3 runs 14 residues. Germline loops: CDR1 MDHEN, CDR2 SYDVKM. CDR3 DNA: TGTGCCAGCACCCAAGGACTAGCATTTGAGACCCAGTACTTC. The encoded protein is CASTQGLAFETQYF. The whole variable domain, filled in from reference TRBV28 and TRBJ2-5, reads DVKVTQSSRYLVKRTGEKVFLECVQDMDHENMFWYRQDPGLGLRLIYFSYDVKMKEKGDIPEGYSVSREKKERFSLILESASTNQTSMYLCASTQGLAFETQYFGPGTRLLVL.

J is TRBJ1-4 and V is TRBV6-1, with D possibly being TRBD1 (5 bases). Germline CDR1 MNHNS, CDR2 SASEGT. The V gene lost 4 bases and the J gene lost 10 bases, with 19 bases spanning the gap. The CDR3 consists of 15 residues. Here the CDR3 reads CASSGMGTSTRKLFF. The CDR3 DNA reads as TGTGCCAGCAGTGGTATGGGGACCTCGACGAGAAAACTGTTTTTT.

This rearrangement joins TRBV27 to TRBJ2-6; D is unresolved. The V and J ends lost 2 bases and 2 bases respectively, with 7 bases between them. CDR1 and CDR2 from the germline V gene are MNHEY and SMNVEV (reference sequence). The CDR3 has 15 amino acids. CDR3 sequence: CASSLGEPGANVLTF. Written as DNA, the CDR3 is TGTGCCAGCAGTTTAGGGGAACCTGGGGCCAACGTCCTGACTTTC.

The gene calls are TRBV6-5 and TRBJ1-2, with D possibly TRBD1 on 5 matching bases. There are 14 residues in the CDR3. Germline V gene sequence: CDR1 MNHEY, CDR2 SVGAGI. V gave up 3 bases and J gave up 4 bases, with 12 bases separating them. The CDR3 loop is CASSYTDSLYGYTF. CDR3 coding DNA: TGTGCCAGCAGTTATACCGACAGCCTCTATGGCTACACCTTC.

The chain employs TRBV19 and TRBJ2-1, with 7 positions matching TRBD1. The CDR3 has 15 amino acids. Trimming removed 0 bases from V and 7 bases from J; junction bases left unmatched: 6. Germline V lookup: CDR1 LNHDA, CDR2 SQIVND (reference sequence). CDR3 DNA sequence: TGTGCCAGTAGTATAGAAAGGACAGGTAAGAATGAGCAGTTCTTC. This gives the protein CASSIERTGKNEQFF.

This CDR3 is CASSDRRGGETQYF. For the CDR3, the DNA is TGTGCCAGCAGCGACAGAAGGGGGGGAGAGACCCAGTACTTC. The chain carries TRBV11-2 and TRBJ2-5, with D perhaps matching TRBD2 (7 bases). The CDR3 covers 14 residues. Germline CDR1 and CDR2: SGHAT and FQNNGV. Trimming cost V 5 bases and J 4 bases, with 14 bases left between them.

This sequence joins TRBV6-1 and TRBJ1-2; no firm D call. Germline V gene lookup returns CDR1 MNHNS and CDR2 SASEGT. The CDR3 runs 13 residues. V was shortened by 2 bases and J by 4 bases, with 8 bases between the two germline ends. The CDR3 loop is CASSERTVYGYTF. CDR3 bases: TGTGCCAGCAGTGAACGGACGGTCTATGGCTACACCTTC.

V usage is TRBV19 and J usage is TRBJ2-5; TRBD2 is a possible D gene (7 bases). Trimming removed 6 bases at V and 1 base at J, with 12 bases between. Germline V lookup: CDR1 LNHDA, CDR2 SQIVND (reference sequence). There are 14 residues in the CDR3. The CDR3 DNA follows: TGTGCCAGTAGCCCGGGGGGCGTCCAAGAGACCCAGTACTTC. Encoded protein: CASSPGGVQETQYF.

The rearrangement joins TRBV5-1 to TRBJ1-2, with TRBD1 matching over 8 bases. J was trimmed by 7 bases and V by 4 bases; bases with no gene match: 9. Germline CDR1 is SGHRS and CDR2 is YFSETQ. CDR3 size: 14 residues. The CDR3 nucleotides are TGCGCCAGCAGCACTGACAGGGGAGAAGGTGGCTACACCTTC. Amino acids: CASSTDRGEGGYTF.

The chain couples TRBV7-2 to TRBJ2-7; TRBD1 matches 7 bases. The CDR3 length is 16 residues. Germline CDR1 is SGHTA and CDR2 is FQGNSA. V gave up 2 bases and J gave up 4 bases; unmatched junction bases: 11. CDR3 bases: TGTGCCAGCAGCTTACTCTTGGCAGGGGGTTCGTACGAGCAGTACTTC. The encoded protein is CASSLLLAGGSYEQYF.

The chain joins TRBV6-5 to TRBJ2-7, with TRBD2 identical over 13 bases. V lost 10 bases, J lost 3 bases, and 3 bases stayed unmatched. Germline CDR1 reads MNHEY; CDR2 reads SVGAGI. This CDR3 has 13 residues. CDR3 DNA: TGTGCCACAACTAGCGGGAGGGACTACGAGCAGTACTTC. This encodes CATTSGRDYEQYF.

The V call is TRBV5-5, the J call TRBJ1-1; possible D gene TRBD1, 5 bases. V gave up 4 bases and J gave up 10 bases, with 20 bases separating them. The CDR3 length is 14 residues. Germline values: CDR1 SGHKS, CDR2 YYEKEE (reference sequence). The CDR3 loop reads CASSQPGGLFGAFF. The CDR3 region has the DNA TGTGCCAGCAGCCAACCTGGGGGATTGTTTGGAGCTTTCTTT.

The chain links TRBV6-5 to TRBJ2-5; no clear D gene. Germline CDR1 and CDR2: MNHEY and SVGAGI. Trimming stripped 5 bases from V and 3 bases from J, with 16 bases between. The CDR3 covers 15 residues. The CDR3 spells CASSGLGIEEETQYF. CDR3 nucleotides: TGTGCCAGCAGTGGATTAGGGATAGAAGAAGAGACCCAGTACTTC.

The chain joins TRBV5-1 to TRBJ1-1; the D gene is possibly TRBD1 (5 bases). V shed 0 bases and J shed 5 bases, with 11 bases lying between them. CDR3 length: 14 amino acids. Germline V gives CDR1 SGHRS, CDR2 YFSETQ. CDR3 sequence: CASSLEAGWTEAFF. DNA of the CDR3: TGCGCCAGCAGCTTGGAAGCAGGGTGGACTGAAGCTTTCTTT.

CDR3 nucleotides: TGTGCCAGCAGAACATTCGAGTCCTACGAGCAGTACTTC. Translating gives CASRTFESYEQYF. This chain joins TRBV28 and TRBJ2-7; D is ambiguous. CDR1 and CDR2 from the germline V gene are MDHEN and SYDVKM. The V end lost 6 bases, the J end lost 1 base, and 10 bases lay between the germline ends. This CDR3 is built from 13 residues.

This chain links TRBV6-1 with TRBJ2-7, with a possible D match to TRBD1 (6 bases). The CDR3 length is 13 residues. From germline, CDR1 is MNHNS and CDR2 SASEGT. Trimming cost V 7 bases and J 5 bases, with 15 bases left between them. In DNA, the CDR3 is TGTGCCAGCACTGGGGTGGGACAAAACGAGCAGTACTTC. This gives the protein CASTGVGQNEQYF.

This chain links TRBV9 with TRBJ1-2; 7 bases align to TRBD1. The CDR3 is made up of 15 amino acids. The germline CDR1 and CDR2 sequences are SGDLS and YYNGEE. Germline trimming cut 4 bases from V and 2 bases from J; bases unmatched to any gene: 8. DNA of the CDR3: TGTGCCAGCAGCACCCGCCCGGGACAGAACTATGGCTACACCTTC. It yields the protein CASSTRPGQNYGYTF.

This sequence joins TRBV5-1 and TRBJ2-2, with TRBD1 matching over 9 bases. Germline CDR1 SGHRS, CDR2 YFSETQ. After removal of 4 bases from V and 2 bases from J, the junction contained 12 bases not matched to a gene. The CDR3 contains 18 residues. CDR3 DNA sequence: TGCGCCAGCAGCCCAAGAACTCCGGGACAGGGTAACACCGGGGAGCTGTTTTTT. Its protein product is CASSPRTPGQGNTGELFF.

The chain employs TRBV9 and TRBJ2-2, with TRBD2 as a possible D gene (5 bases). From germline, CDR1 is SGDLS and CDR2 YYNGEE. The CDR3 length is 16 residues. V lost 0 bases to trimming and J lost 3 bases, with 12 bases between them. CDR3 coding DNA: TGTGCCAGCAGCGTAGGAGGGATGCCATACACCGGGGAGCTGTTTTTT. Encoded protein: CASSVGGMPYTGELFF.

In nucleotides, the CDR3 is TGTGCCAGCAGCAGCCTAGGGACCAGAAATGAGCAGTTCTTC. This sequence encodes CASSSLGTRNEQFF. The chain has TRBV5-6 and TRBJ2-1; D may be TRBD1 or TRBD2 (5 bases each). The length of the CDR3 is 14 residues. The V gene lost 4 bases and the J gene lost 7 bases, with 15 bases spanning the gap. Germline V gene sequence: CDR1 SGHDT, CDR2 YYEEEE.

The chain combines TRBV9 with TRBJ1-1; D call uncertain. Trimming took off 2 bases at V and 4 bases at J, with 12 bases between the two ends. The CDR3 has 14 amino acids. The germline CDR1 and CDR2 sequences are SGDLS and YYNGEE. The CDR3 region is CASSVSMYSTEAFF. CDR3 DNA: TGTGCCAGCAGCGTCAGTATGTACAGCACTGAAGCTTTCTTT. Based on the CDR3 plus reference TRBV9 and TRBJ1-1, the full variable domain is DSGVTQTPKHLITATGQRVTLRCSPRSGDLSVYWYQQSLDQGLQFLIQYYNGEERAKGNILERFSAQQFPDLHSELNLSSLELGDSALYFCASSVSMYSTEAFFGQGTRLTVV.